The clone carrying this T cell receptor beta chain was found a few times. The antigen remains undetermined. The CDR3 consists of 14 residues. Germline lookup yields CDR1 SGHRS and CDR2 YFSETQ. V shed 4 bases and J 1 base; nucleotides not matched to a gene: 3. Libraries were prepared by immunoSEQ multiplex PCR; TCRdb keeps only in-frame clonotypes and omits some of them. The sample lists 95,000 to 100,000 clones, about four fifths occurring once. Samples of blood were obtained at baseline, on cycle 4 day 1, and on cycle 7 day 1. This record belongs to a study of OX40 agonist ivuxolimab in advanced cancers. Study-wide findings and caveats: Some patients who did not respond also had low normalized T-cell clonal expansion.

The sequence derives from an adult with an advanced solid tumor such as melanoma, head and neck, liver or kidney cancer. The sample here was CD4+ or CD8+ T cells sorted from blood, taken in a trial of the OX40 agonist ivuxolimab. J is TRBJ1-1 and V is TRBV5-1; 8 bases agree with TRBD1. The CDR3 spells CASSPDRGNTEAFF. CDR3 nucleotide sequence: TGCGCCAGCAGCCCCGACAGGGGGAACACTGAAGCTTTCTTT.